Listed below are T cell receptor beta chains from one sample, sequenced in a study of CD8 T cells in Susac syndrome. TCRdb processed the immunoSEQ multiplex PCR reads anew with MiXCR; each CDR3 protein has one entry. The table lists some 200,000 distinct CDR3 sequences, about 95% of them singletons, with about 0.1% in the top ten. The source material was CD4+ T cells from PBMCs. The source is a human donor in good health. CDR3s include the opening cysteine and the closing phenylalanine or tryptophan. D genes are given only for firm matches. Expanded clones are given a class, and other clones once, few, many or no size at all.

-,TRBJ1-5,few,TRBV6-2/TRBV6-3,CASSYSSNQPQHF,TGTGCCAGCAGTTACTCCTCCAATCAGCCCCAGCATTTT
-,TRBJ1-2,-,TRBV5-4,CASTRQVPVDGYTF,TGTGCCAGCACCCGACAGGTGCCGGTCGATGGCTACACCTTC
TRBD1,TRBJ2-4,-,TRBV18,CASSPTGGGNIQYF,TGTGCCAGCTCACCGACAGGGGGTGGAAACATCCAGTACTTC
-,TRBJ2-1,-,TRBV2,CATERDSGYNEQFF,TGTGCCACCGAACGGGACAGCGGGTACAATGAGCAGTTCTTC
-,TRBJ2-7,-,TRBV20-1,CSALDSYEQYF,TGCAGTGCTCTGGACTCCTACGAGCAGTACTTC
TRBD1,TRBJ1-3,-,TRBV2,CASSRDSGSGNTIYF,TGTGCCAGCAGCCGGGACAGCGGCTCTGGAAACACCATATATTTT
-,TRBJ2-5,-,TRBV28,CASRPDRQETQYF,TGTGCCAGCAGACCCGACAGGCAAGAGACCCAGTACTTC
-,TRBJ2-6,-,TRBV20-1,CSARQGTGANVLTF,TGCAGTGCTAGACAGGGTACCGGGGCCAACGTCCTGACTTTC
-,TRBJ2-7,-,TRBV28,CASSFRVGLEQYF,TGTGCCAGCAGTTTTCGGGTCGGGTTAGAGCAGTACTTC
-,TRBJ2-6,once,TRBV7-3,CASSFGHQVSGANVLTF,TGTGCCAGCAGCTTCGGACACCAGGTATCTGGGGCCAACGTCCTGACTTTC
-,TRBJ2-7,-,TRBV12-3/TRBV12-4,CASSLMAGAAYEQYF,TGTGCCAGCAGTTTGATGGCGGGGGCCGCCTACGAGCAGTACTTC
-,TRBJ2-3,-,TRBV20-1,CSAGGGIDTQYF,TGCAGTGCCGGGGGTGGGATAGATACGCAGTATTTT
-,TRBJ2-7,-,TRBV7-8,CASSLAGGSSYEQYF,TGTGCCAGCAGCTTAGCCGGGGGTTCATCCTACGAGCAGTACTTC
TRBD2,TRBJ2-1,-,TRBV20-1,CSASLGLAGINEQFF,TGCAGTGCTAGCCTTGGACTAGCGGGGATTAATGAGCAGTTCTTC
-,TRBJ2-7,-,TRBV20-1,CSAIWRSSYEQYF,TGCAGTGCTATCTGGAGGAGCTCCTACGAGCAGTACTTC
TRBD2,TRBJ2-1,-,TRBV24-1,CATSDFSGNMVEQFF,TGTGCCACCAGTGACTTTAGCGGGAATATGGTTGAGCAGTTCTTC
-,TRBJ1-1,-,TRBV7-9,CASSQIYRSRGEAFF,TGTGCCAGCAGCCAGATATACAGGTCCCGAGGTGAAGCTTTCTTT
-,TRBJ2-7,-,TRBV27,CASTRSGRATYEQYF,TGTGCCAGCACTAGGTCCGGTAGGGCGACCTACGAGCAGTACTTC
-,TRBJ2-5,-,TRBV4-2,CASSQSGGPYQETQYF,TGTGCCAGCAGCCAAAGCGGCGGACCATACCAAGAGACCCAGTACTTC
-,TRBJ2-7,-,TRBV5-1,CASSLNSLSYEQYF,TGCGCCAGCAGCTTGAATAGTTTGTCCTACGAGCAGTACTTC
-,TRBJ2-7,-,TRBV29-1,CSVGSSVYEQYF,TGCAGCGTTGGTTCTTCGGTCTACGAGCAGTACTTC
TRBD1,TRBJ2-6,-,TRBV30,CAWGTGAGANVLTF,TGTGCCTGGGGAACAGGGGCTGGGGCCAACGTCCTGACTTTC
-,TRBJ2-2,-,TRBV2,CASKDPGELFF,TGTGCCAGCAAGGATCCCGGGGAGCTGTTTTTT
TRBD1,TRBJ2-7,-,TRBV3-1,CASSHPEQGTFEQYF,TGTGCCAGCAGCCATCCGGAACAGGGGACCTTCGAGCAGTACTTC
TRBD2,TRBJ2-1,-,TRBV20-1,CSALPASGSKNEQFF,TGCAGTGCTCTGCCGGCTAGCGGGAGTAAGAATGAGCAGTTCTTC
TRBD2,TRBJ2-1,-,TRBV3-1,CASSQDGRLAGGRNNEQFF,TGTGCCAGCAGCCAAGACGGCAGACTAGCGGGCGGTCGGAACAATGAGCAGTTCTTC
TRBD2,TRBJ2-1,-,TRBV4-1,CASSQGRREIGNEQFF,TGCGCCAGCAGCCAAGGGAGGCGGGAGATTGGCAATGAGCAGTTCTTC
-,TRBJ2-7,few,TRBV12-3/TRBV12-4,CASSRDGSYEQYF,TGTGCCAGCAGTCGGGACGGCTCTTACGAGCAGTACTTC